These 26 T cell receptor beta chains came from one sample sequenced in a study of long-term antiretroviral therapy in people with HIV. immunoSEQ v3.0 was run at survey level. This table comes from immunoSEQ multiplex PCR, and its TCRdb copy is limited to in-frame clones, with some not included. The top ten hold roughly 19% of the sample, which has more than 12,000 clones, just over 75% seen once. Sample: unsorted PBMCs, taken 1.3 years before starting antiretroviral therapy. The receptors here all came from a middle-aged man with HIV.

This chain connects TRBV9 to TRBJ2-5; 7 nucleotides match TRBD1. The CDR3 is 17 amino acids. J lost 2 bases, V lost 3 bases, and 13 bases had no gene match. Germline lookup yields CDR1 SGDLS and CDR2 YYNGEE. The CDR3 loop is CASSAGMTGLGQETQYF. CDR3 coding DNA: TGTGCCAGCAGCGCAGGCATGACAGGGCTTGGACAAGAGACCCAGTACTTC.

The chain carries TRBV2 and TRBJ1-3, with 7 bases identical to TRBD1. Germline trimming cut 6 bases from V and 0 bases from J; bases unmatched to any gene: 2. This CDR3 is 14 amino acids long. Per the germline V gene, CDR1 is SNHLY and CDR2 is FYNNEI. The CDR3 spells CASRGQRSGNTIYF. CDR3 in DNA: TGTGCCAGCAGGGGACAGCGCTCTGGAAACACCATATATTTT.

The CDR3 spells CASSQDRAGGAYYGYTF. In nucleotides, the CDR3 is TGTGCCAGCAGCCAAGATCGGGCAGGGGGCGCATACTATGGCTACACCTTC. The chain couples TRBV4-2 to TRBJ1-2; TRBD1 aligns across 8 bases. CDR1 and CDR2 from the germline V gene are LGHNA and YNFKEQ. V shed 0 bases, J shed 3 bases, and the junction held 9 bases outside the gene matches. The CDR3 extends over 17 amino acids.

This sequence joins TRBV5-1 and TRBJ2-3, with TRBD2 identical over 11 bases. Germline CDR1 reads SGHRS; CDR2 reads YFSETQ. V lost 0 bases and J lost 7; bases outside the gene matches: 7. The CDR3 spans 16 residues. The CDR3 bases are TGCGCCAGCAGCTTGGCGCTTACTAGCGGGGGTAATACGCAGTATTTT. It translates to CASSLALTSGGNTQYF.

The gene calls are TRBV23-1 and TRBJ2-1; possible D gene TRBD2, 7 bases. TRBV23-1 is an ORF; its function is uncertain. The CDR3 is 9 residues long. The V gene lost 11 bases and the J gene lost 9 bases, with 8 bases spanning the gap. CDR3 amino acids: CAGGAEQFF. CDR3 nucleotides: TGCGCCGGGGGGGCTGAGCAGTTCTTC.

V gene TRBV7-4 combines with J gene TRBJ2-7; 12 bases map to TRBD1. V was clipped by 10 bases and J by 6 bases; unmatched bases: 7. CDR1 is SGHVT and CDR2 is SQSDAQ in the germline V gene. This CDR3 comprises 13 residues. The DNA for the CDR3 is TGTGCCAACCCGGGACAGGGGGCAGGCGAGCAGTACTTC. Amino acids: CANPGQGAGEQYF.

The chain is built from TRBV5-1 and TRBJ2-1; D unresolved. The CDR3 length is 14 residues. The germline V and J ends were trimmed by 1 base and 5 bases, with 10 bases remaining between them. Germline V gene data show CDR1 as SGHRS and CDR2 as YFSETQ. CDR3 loop: CASSLRQPDNEQFF. The CDR3 coding sequence is TGCGCCAGCAGCTTGAGGCAGCCAGACAATGAGCAGTTCTTC.

The chain links TRBV5-1 to TRBJ1-1, with 11 bases lining up with TRBD1. Germline values: CDR1 SGHRS, CDR2 YFSETQ. This CDR3 contains 15 residues. The V and J ends lost 4 bases and 8 bases, in that order; junction bases with no gene match: 10. This chain's CDR3 is CASSQRTGGWGEAFF. DNA for the CDR3: TGCGCCAGCAGCCAGAGGACAGGGGGCTGGGGAGAAGCTTTCTTT.

The chain carries TRBV27 and TRBJ1-1; TRBD1 is a possible D gene (5 bases). This CDR3 has 13 amino acids. V dropped 4 bases and J dropped 3 bases, with 9 bases sitting between them. Per the germline V gene, CDR1 is MNHEY and CDR2 is SMNVEV (reference sequence). Written as DNA, the CDR3 is TGTGCCAGCAGTTACCGGGGGGACACTGAAGCTTTCTTT. Translating it yields CASSYRGDTEAFF.

This rearrangement joins TRBV11-2 to TRBJ2-7; 8 positions match TRBD1. The CDR3 runs 15 residues. The germline gives CDR1 SGHAT, CDR2 FQNNGV. V trimming: 5 bases; J trimming: 0 bases; junction bases outside the gene matches: 6. The CDR3 sequence is CASSGQGLGSYEQYF. The CDR3 nucleotides read TGTGCCAGCAGCGGACAGGGCCTAGGCTCCTACGAGCAGTACTTC.

The J gene is TRBJ1-3, the V gene TRBV5-4; 7 bases match TRBD1. Germline loops: CDR1 SGHNT, CDR2 YYREEE (reference sequence). Unmatched junction bases numbered 5, after V lost 5 bases and J lost 0 bases. The CDR3 is 15 amino acids. In DNA form, the CDR3 reads TGTGCCAGCAGGGGAGGGGGCGGCTCTGGAAACACCATATATTTT. Protein product: CASRGGGGSGNTIYF.

The rearrangement uses TRBV19 and TRBJ1-2, with D possibly TRBD1 on 5 matching bases. Per germline, CDR1 LNHDA and CDR2 SQIVND (reference sequence). The V gene lost 6 bases and the J gene lost 6 bases, with 17 bases spanning the gap. The CDR3 spans 14 residues. DNA for the CDR3: TGTGCCAGTAGCCTGGGACTGGAGGGGCATGGCTACACCTTC. Its protein is CASSLGLEGHGYTF.

In its sample, this clone is medium-sized. The CDR3 DNA follows: TGCGCCAGCAGCTTACGGACAGCCCTCGAAGGGACTCCAAGCTCCTACAATGAGCAGTTCTTC. Translating gives CASSLRTALEGTPSSYNEQFF. The chain couples TRBV5-1 to TRBJ2-1, with D perhaps matching TRBD1 or TRBD2 (6 bases each). CDR1 is SGHRS, CDR2 YFSETQ, per germline. V lost 2 bases, J lost 0 bases, and 27 bases lay in between. This CDR3 has 21 residues.

The V gene is TRBV5-5, the J gene TRBJ2-7, with a possible D match to TRBD2 (5 bases). V dropped 4 bases and J dropped 3 bases, with 14 bases sitting between them. Germline V gene sequence: CDR1 SGHKS, CDR2 YYEKEE (reference sequence). The CDR3 spans 14 residues. CDR3 DNA sequence: TGTGCCAGCAGCGACCCCGGGGTTCGCTACGAGCAGTACTTC. Translated: CASSDPGVRYEQYF.

This clone was detected only a few times. The J gene is TRBJ1-3, the V gene TRBV25-1; TRBD1 matches 7 bases. Germline V gene sequence: CDR1 MGHDK, CDR2 SYGVNS. The V gene end was trimmed by 2 bases and the J gene end by 4 bases; junction bases not matched to a gene: 2. The CDR3 sequence is 14 residues long. The CDR3 DNA follows: TGTGCCAGCAGTGAAAGGACAGGAGGAAACACCATATATTTT. Protein sequence: CASSERTGGNTIYF. The full variable domain, rest sourced from reference TRBV25-1 and TRBJ1-3, is EADIYQTPRYLVIGTGKKITLECSQTMGHDKMYWYQQDPGMELHLIHYSYGVNSTEKGDLSSESTVSRIRTEHFPLTLESARPSHTSQYLCASSERTGGNTIYFGEGSWLTVV.

The V call is TRBV19, the J call TRBJ1-5; 8 nucleotides line up with TRBD1. The CDR3 is 15 amino acids. CDR1 is LNHDA, CDR2 SQIVND, per germline (reference sequence). Unmatched junction bases numbered 6, after V lost 7 bases and J lost 1 base. CDR3: CASIGQGGSNQPQHF. CDR3 coding DNA: TGTGCCAGTATCGGACAGGGTGGAAGCAATCAGCCCCAGCATTTT.

The chain employs TRBV30 and TRBJ2-4; no definite D call. This CDR3 spans 14 amino acids. V was cut by 0 bases and J by 6 bases, with 12 bases left in between. Per germline, CDR1 GTSNPN and CDR2 SVGIG (reference sequence). The CDR3 here is CAWSVTGFRNIQYF. The CDR3 nucleotides read TGTGCCTGGAGTGTAACCGGGTTCAGAAACATTCAGTACTTC. Full variable domain (outside the CDR3, taken from reference TRBV30 and TRBJ2-4): SQTIHQWPATLVQPVGSPLSLECTVEGTSNPNLYWYRQAAGRGLQLLFYSVGIGQISSEVPQNLSASRPQDRQFILSSKKLLLSDSGFYLCAWSVTGFRNIQYFGAGTRLSVL.

V and J are TRBV19 and TRBJ1-2; D is undetermined. Germline-derived CDR1 and CDR2 are LNHDA and SQIVND (reference sequence). This CDR3 is built from 15 residues. The V and J ends lost 1 base and 3 bases respectively, with 12 bases between them. In DNA, the CDR3 is TGTGCCAGTAGTATAGGCCCAGTCCGAGACTATGGCTACACCTTC. It yields the protein CASSIGPVRDYGYTF.

The chain uses TRBV10-3 and TRBJ1-2, with D possibly TRBD1 on 5 matching bases. The CDR3 has 15 residues. Trimming stripped 0 bases from V and 4 bases from J, with 12 bases between. Germline V gene data show CDR1 as ENHRY and CDR2 as SYGVKD. The CDR3: CAISESLGPSYGYTF. The CDR3 DNA is TGTGCCATCAGTGAGTCGCTGGGGCCCTCCTATGGCTACACCTTC.

This chain links TRBV30 with TRBJ1-2; a possible D gene is TRBD1 (6 bases). Germline CDR1 reads GTSNPN; CDR2 reads SVGIG (reference sequence). This CDR3 region has 14 residues. V shed 3 bases and J shed 8 bases, with 19 bases lying between them. Here the CDR3 reads CAWRDNRASWGYTF. As DNA, the CDR3 is TGTGCCTGGAGAGACAACAGGGCGTCTTGGGGCTACACCTTC.

The chain uses TRBV7-9 and TRBJ1-1, with 8 nucleotides matching TRBD1. The CDR3 extends over 13 amino acids. Germline CDR1 SEHNR, CDR2 FQNEAQ (reference sequence). V lost 5 bases to trimming and J lost 5 bases; unmatched junction nucleotides: 4. The CDR3 DNA reads as TGTGCCAGCAGCCTAACAGGGGGGACTGAAGCTTTCTTT. It specifies CASSLTGGTEAFF.

This chain joins TRBV9 and TRBJ2-7, with D unresolved. Germline V CDR1 and CDR2: SGDLS, YYNGEE. V gave up 0 bases and J gave up 5 bases, with 21 bases separating them. The CDR3 is made up of 17 amino acids. This CDR3 reads CASSVGVYGWRGDEQYF. CDR3 nucleotide sequence: TGTGCCAGCAGCGTAGGAGTTTATGGCTGGCGTGGTGACGAGCAGTACTTC.

The V and J genes are TRBV5-1 and TRBJ2-1; D is ambiguous. Germline lookup yields CDR1 SGHRS and CDR2 YFSETQ. This CDR3 contains 14 residues. The germline V and J ends were trimmed by 0 bases and 8 bases, with 12 bases remaining between them. CDR3 DNA sequence: TGCGCCAGCAGCTTGGCGGCCAAACCCTATGAGCAGTTCTTC. Its protein is CASSLAAKPYEQFF.

The chain joins TRBV11-3 to TRBJ1-1, with D possibly TRBD1 on 5 matching bases. The germline V gene has CDR1 SGHNT and CDR2 YENEEA. The length of the CDR3 is 19 residues. V lost 2 bases and J 1 base, leaving 23 bases between the germline ends. In DNA form, the CDR3 reads TGTGCCAGCAGCTTAAGGTCTCCGGAGCAGGCTGGGGGGAACACTGAAGCTTTCTTT. It translates to CASSLRSPEQAGGNTEAFF.

The chain is built from TRBV7-3 and TRBJ2-1; D perhaps matches TRBD1 (6 bases). Germline V gene lookup returns CDR1 SGHTA and CDR2 FQGTGA. V lost 2 bases and J lost 4, with 9 bases in between. This CDR3 comprises 14 residues. CDR3 in amino acids: CASSLGQLYNEQFF. The CDR3 nucleotides are TGTGCCAGCAGCTTAGGACAGCTTTACAATGAGCAGTTCTTC.

The genes are TRBV14 and TRBJ1-6; 9 bases align to TRBD1. The germline V gene has CDR1 SGHDN and CDR2 FVKESK. The V and J ends lost 2 bases and 7 bases, in that order; junction bases with no gene match: 3. The CDR3 contains 15 residues. The DNA for the CDR3 is TGTGCCAGCAGCCAATTAGACAGGGGGAATTCACCCCTCCACTTT. It translates to CASSQLDRGNSPLHF. Variable domain in full (rest from reference TRBV14 and TRBJ1-6): EAGVTQFPSHSVIEKGQTVTLRCDPISGHDNLYWYRRVMGKEIKFLLHFVKESKQDESGMPNNRFLAERTGGTYSTLKVQPAELEDSGVYFCASSQLDRGNSPLHFGNGTRLTVT.